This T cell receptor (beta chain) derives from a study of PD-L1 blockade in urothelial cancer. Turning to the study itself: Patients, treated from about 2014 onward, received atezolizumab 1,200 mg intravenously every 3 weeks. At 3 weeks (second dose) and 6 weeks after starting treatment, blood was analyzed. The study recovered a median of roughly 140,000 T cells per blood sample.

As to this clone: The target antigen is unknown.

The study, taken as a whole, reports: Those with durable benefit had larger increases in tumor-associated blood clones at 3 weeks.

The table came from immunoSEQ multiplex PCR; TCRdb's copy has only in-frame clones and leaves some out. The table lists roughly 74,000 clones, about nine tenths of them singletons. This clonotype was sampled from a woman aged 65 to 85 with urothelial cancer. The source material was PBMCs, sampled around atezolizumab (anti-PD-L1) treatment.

In DNA, the CDR3 is TGTGCCAGCAGGGTACTTAGCGGGGCAGAGACCCAGTACTTC. This sequence encodes CASRVLSGAETQYF. This chain links TRBV6-5 with TRBJ2-5; 8 bases align to TRBD2. Germline V gives CDR1 MNHEY, CDR2 SVGAGI. The CDR3 sequence is 14 residues long. V trimming: 6 bases; J trimming: 4 bases; junction bases outside the gene matches: 7.